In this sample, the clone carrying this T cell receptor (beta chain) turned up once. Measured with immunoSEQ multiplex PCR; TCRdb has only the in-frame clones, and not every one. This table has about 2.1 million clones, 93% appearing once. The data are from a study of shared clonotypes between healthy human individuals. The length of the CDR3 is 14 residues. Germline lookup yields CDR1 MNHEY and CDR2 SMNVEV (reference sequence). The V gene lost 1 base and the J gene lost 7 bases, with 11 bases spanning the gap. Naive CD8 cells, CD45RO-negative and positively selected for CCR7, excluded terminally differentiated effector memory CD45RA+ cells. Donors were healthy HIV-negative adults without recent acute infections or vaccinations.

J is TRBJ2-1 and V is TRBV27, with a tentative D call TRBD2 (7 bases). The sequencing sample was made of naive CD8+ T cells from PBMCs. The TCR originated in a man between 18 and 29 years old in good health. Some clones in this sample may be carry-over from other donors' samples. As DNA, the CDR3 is TGTGCCAGCAGTTTATTGAGGGGGGGGAATGAGCAGTTCTTC. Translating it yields CASSLLRGGNEQFF.